The rows below give T cell receptor beta chains drawn from one sample of a study of CD8 T cells in ankylosing spondylitis. MiXCR was run by TCRdb on the 5' RACE reads, yielding one entry per CDR3 protein. Counted here are under 250,000 distinct CDR3 sequences, 20% to 30% occurring once; the ten biggest clones make up 5% to 8%. The sequencing sample was made of blood, either unsorted or a sorted T cell fraction (not recorded which). The source of these receptors is a male donor with ankylosing spondylitis or in good health (not recorded which). Each CDR3 is given with its conserved first and last residue. The D gene is left open where the match is weak. Not all rows give a size; the values are once, few, many and, for expanded clones, a class.

15 . TRBJ2-7 TRBD1 TRBV12-3/TRBV12-4 CASSLANRGRYEQYF TGTGCCAGCAGTTTAGCGAACAGGGGGCGATACGAGCAGTACTTC
15 . TRBJ2-3 . TRBV5-6 CASSQGTKSTDTQYF TGTGCCAGCAGCCAAGGGACGAAAAGCACAGATACGCAGTATTTT
12 many TRBJ1-4 . TRBV29-1 CSVYRVGEKLFF TGCAGCGTTTACCGGGTCGGGGAAAAACTGTTTTTT
16 many TRBJ2-7 . TRBV4-1 CASSRKSGQTHYEQYF TGCGCCAGCAGCCGGAAGTCGGGGCAGACTCACTACGAGCAGTACTTC
14 many TRBJ2-7 . TRBV5-6 CASSPGFSYYEQYF TGTGCCAGCAGCCCCGGATTTTCTTACTACGAGCAGTACTTC
15 few TRBJ1-2 . TRBV3-1 CASCPPSGANYGYTF TGTGCCTCCTGCCCACCTTCGGGAGCTAACTATGGCTACACCTTC
15 . TRBJ2-2 . TRBV6-2/TRBV6-3 CASRWSGGNTGELFF TGTGCCAGCAGATGGTCCGGGGGTAACACCGGGGAGCTGTTTTTT
17 . TRBJ2-3 TRBD2 TRBV20-1 CSAPLAGPDWSTDTQYF TGCAGTGCCCCCCTAGCGGGGCCCGATTGGAGCACAGATACGCAGTATTTT
13 many TRBJ2-5 . TRBV20-1 CSARTQGLETQYF TGCAGTGCTAGGACACAGGGACTGGAGACCCAGTACTTC
12 . TRBJ2-7 . TRBV20-1 CSGVGNAYEQYF TGCAGTGGGGTGGGTAATGCGTACGAGCAGTACTTC
14 . TRBJ2-3 . TRBV6-1 CASSPLEFQDTQYF TGTGCCAGCTCCCCCTTGGAATTCCAAGATACGCAGTATTTT
18 . TRBJ2-6 . TRBV4-2 CASSQDMAGSSGANVLTF TGTGCCAGCAGCCAAGATATGGCAGGTTCCTCTGGGGCCAACGTCCTGACTTTC
16 . TRBJ2-2 TRBD2 TRBV10-3 CAISEGTSGNTGELFF TGTGCCATCAGTGAGGGGACTAGCGGGAACACCGGGGAGCTGTTTTTT
12 many TRBJ2-7 . TRBV20-1 CSARVGNYEQYF TGCAGTGCTAGAGTCGGGAACTACGAGCAGTACTTC
15 few TRBJ2-1 . TRBV5-1 CASSLEGVNWDEQFF TGCGCCAGCAGCTTGGAGGGGGTGAATTGGGATGAGCAGTTCTTC
13 . TRBJ2-5 . TRBV20-1 CSARVGDGETQYF TGCAGTGCTAGAGTCGGGGACGGGGAGACCCAGTACTTC
17 few TRBJ2-5 TRBD2 TRBV28 CASSPGTSGTLQETQYF TGTGCCAGCAGTCCCGGGACTAGCGGGACCCTCCAAGAGACCCAGTACTTC
13 . TRBJ1-2 . TRBV20-1 CSASVGLNYGYTF TGCAGTGCTAGCGTAGGACTTAACTATGGCTACACCTTC
17 many TRBJ2-7 TRBD2 TRBV29-1 CSVDFGGRNNKDYEQYF TGCAGCGTTGACTTCGGCGGGAGGAATAACAAAGACTACGAGCAGTACTTC
12 . TRBJ2-7 . TRBV20-1 CSASGQEYEQYF TGCAGTGCTAGCGGTCAGGAATACGAGCAGTACTTC
15 many TRBJ2-1 TRBD2 TRBV12-3/TRBV12-4 CASSKGLAGDREQFF TGTGCCAGCAGCAAGGGACTAGCGGGAGATCGTGAGCAGTTCTTC
19 many TRBJ2-1 TRBD2 TRBV4-2 CASSQVGGTSGSSYNEQFF TGTGCCAGCAGCCAAGTGGGGGGGACTAGCGGGAGCTCCTACAATGAGCAGTTCTTC
16 many TRBJ1-5 . TRBV5-1 CASSLGGEYGNQPQHF TGCGCCAGCAGCTTGGGAGGGGAATACGGCAATCAGCCCCAGCATTTT
13 many TRBJ1-1 . TRBV10-3 CAISEEGFTEAFF TGTGCCATCAGTGAAGAAGGTTTCACTGAAGCTTTCTTT
11 few TRBJ2-7 . TRBV5-5 CASSRSREQYF TGTGCCAGCAGCCGCTCCCGGGAGCAGTACTTC
15 few TRBJ2-7 TRBD2 TRBV20-1 CSAKGGSGKTYEQYF TGCAGTGCTAAAGGGGGTAGCGGGAAAACCTACGAGCAGTACTTC
11 many TRBJ2-1 . TRBV4-1 CASGVGVEQFF TGCGCCAGCGGAGTCGGAGTTGAGCAGTTCTTC
8 many TRBJ2-5 . TRBV5-1 CASSCQYF TGCGCCAGCAGCTGTCAGTACTTC
15 many TRBJ1-5 TRBD1 TRBV20-1 CSASRDRGINQPQHF TGCAGTGCCAGTAGGGACAGGGGTATCAATCAGCCCCAGCATTTT
16 few TRBJ2-4 TRBD1 TRBV15 CATSRDGGQGKNIQYF TGTGCCACCAGCAGAGATGGAGGACAGGGAAAAAACATTCAGTACTTC
13 . TRBJ2-7 TRBD2 TRBV29-1 CSVSSGSVYEQYF TGCAGCGTCTCTAGCGGGAGTGTCTACGAGCAGTACTTC
13 many TRBJ2-7 . TRBV9 CASSVGAGYEQYF TGTGCCAGCAGCGTAGGGGCGGGCTACGAGCAGTACTTC
14 . TRBJ1-1 . TRBV20-1 CSARDPGSNTEAFF TGCAGTGCTAGAGATCCGGGTTCGAACACTGAAGCTTTCTTT
14 many TRBJ2-1 TRBD2 TRBV30 CAGTPAGVYNEQFF TGTGCCGGCACTCCAGCGGGAGTTTATAATGAGCAGTTCTTC
14 . TRBJ2-2 TRBD1 TRBV20-1 CSAKGTGRTGELYF TGCAGTGCTAAAGGGACAGGGAGAACCGGGGAGCTGTATTTT
12 . TRBJ1-2 . TRBV29-1 CSVSAGDYGYTF TGCAGCGTTTCTGCAGGGGACTATGGCTACACCTTC
14 few TRBJ2-7 TRBD1 TRBV20-1 CSAREGTGSYEQYF TGCAGTGCTAGAGAGGGGACAGGGAGCTACGAGCAGTACTTC
15 many TRBJ1-2 TRBD1 TRBV5-6 CASSFRDRPNYGYTF TGTGCCAGCAGCTTCCGGGACAGGCCAAACTATGGCTACACCTTC
15 . TRBJ2-1 TRBD2 TRBV20-1 CSARDTGLAGVEQFF TGCAGTGCTAGGGATACGGGACTAGCGGGAGTTGAGCAGTTCTTC
18 many TRBJ2-1 . TRBV6-2/TRBV6-3 CASSYSRAEPFSYNEQFF TGTGCCAGCAGTTACTCCAGAGCAGAACCCTTTTCCTACAATGAGCAGTTCTTC
14 . TRBJ2-5 . TRBV4-1 CASSQDAGRRTQYF TGCGCCAGCAGCCAAGACGCCGGGAGACGAACCCAGTACTTC
15 few TRBJ1-4 . TRBV5-1 CASSLYGSTNEKLFF TGCGCCAGCAGCTTGTATGGGTCAACTAATGAAAAACTGTTTTTT
14 few TRBJ2-7 . TRBV20-1 CRPAPTATPYEQYF TGCAGGCCGGCCCCGACAGCCACCCCCTACGAGCAGTACTTC
14 many TRBJ2-7 . TRBV29-1 CSVLINPSAYEQYF TGCAGCGTCCTCATTAACCCGTCGGCCTACGAGCAGTACTTC
13 many TRBJ2-5 . TRBV29-1 CSVGGWGKETQYF TGCAGCGTTGGAGGGTGGGGGAAAGAGACCCAGTACTTC